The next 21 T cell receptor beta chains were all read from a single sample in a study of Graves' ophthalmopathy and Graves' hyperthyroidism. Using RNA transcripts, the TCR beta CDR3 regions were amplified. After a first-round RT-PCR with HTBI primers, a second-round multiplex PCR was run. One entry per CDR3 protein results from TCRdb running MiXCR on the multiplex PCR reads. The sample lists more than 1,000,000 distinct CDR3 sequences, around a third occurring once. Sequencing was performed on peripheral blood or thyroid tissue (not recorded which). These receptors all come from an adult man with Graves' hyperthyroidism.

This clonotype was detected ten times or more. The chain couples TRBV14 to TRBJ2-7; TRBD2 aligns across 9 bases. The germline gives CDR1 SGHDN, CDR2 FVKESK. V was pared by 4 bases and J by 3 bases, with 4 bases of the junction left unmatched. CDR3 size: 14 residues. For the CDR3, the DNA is TGTGCCAGCAGCCCGTTGACTAGCGGCTACGAGCAGTACTTC. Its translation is CASSPLTSGYEQYF.

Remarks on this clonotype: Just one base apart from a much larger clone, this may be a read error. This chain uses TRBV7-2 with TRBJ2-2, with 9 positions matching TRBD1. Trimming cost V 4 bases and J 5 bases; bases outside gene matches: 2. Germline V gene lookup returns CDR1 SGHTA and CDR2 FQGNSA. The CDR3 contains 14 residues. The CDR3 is CASSWDRATGELFF. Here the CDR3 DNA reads TGTGCCAGCAGCTGGGACAGGGCGACCGGGGAGCTGTTTTTT.

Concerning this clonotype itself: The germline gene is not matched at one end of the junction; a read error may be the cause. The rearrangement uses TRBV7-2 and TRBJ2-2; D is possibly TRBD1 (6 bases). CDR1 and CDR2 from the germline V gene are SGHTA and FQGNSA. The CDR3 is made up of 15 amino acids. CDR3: CASSQPTGHTGELFF. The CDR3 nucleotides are TGCGCCAGCAGCCAGCCGACAGGTCACACCGGGGAGCTGTTTTTT.

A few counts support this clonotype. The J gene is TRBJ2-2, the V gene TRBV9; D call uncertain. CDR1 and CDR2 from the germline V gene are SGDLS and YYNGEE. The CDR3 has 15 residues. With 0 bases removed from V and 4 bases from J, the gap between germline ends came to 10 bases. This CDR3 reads CASSVEGTTTGELFF. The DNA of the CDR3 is TGTGCCAGCAGCGTAGAGGGAACCACCACCGGGGAGCTGTTTTTT. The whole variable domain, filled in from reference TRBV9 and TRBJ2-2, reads DSGVTQTPKHLITATGQRVTLRCSPRSGDLSVYWYQQSLDQGLQFLIQYYNGEERAKGNILERFSAQQFPDLHSELNLSSLELGDSALYFCASSVEGTTTGELFFGEGSRLTVL.

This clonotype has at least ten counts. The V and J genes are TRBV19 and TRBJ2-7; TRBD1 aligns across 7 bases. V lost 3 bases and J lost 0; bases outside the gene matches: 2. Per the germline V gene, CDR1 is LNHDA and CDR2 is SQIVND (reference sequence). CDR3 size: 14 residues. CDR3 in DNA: TGTGCCAGTAGTATGGGACAGCGCTCCTACGAGCAGTACTTC. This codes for CASSMGQRSYEQYF.

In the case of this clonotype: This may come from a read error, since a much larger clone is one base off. Here the CDR3 reads CVSSLVEGGAYEQYF. CDR3 DNA sequence: TGTGTCAGCAGCTTAGTTGAGGGAGGGGCCTACGAGCAGTACTTC. The genes are TRBV7-8 and TRBJ2-7, with TRBD2 identical over 7 bases. This CDR3 is built from 15 residues. Germline CDR1 SGHVS, CDR2 FQNEAQ.

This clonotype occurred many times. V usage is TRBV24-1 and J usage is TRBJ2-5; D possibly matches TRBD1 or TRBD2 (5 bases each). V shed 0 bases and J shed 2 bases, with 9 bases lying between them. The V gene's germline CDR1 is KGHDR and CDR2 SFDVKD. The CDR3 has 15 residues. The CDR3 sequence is CATSDLKGPQETQYF. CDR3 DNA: TGTGCCACCAGTGATTTGAAGGGACCACAAGAGACCCAGTACTTC.

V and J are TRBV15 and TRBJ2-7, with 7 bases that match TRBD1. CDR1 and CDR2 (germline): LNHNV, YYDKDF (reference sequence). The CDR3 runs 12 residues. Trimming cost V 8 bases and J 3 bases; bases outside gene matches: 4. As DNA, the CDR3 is TGTGCCACCGAGAGGGACAGCTACGAGCAGTACTTC. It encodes CATERDSYEQYF. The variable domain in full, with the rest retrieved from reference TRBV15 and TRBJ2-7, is DAMVIQNPRYQVTQFGKPVTLSCSQTLNHNVMYWYQQKSSQAPKLLFHYYDKDFNNEADTPDNFQSRRPNTSFCFLDIRSPGLGDTAMYLCATERDSYEQYFGPGTRLTVT.

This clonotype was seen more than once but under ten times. This CDR3 reads CSVPSGFTEAFF. CDR3 in DNA: TGCAGCGTTCCTTCGGGGTTCACTGAAGCTTTCTTT. The genes are TRBV29-1 and TRBJ1-1; the D is unclear. Looked up from germline, CDR1 is SQVTM and CDR2 is ANQGSEA. CDR3 length: 12 amino acids. V lost 5 bases to trimming and J lost 4 bases, with 11 bases between them. The whole variable domain, remainder taken from reference TRBV29-1 and TRBJ1-1, is SAVISQKPSRDICQRGTSLTIQCQVDSQVTMMFWYRQQPGQSLTLIATANQGSEATYESGFVIDKFPISRPNLTFSTLTVSNMSPEDSSIYLCSVPSGFTEAFFGQGTRLTVV.

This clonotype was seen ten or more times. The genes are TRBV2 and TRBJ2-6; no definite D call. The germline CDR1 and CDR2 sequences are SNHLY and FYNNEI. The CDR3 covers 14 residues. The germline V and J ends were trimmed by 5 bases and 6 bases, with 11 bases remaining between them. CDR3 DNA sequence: TGTGCCAGCAGTCGGTCACCCGAGGCCAACGTCCTGACTTTC. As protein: CASSRSPEANVLTF.

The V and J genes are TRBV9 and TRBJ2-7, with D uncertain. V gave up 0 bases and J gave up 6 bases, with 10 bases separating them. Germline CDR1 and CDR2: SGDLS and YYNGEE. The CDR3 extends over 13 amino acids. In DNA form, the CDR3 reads TGTGCCAGCAGCGTAGGACTGGAAGCCGAGCAGTACTTC. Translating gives CASSVGLEAEQYF.

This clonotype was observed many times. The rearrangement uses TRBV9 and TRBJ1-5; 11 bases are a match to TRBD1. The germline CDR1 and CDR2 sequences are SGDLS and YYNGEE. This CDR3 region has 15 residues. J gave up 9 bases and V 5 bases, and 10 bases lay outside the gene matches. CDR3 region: CASSTGQGAGGPQHF. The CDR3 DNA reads TGTGCCAGCAGTACTGGACAGGGGGCGGGTGGGCCCCAGCATTTT. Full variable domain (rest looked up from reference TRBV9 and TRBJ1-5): DSGVTQTPKHLITATGQRVTLRCSPRSGDLSVYWYQQSLDQGLQFLIQYYNGEERAKGNILERFSAQQFPDLHSELNLSSLELGDSALYFCASSTGQGAGGPQHFGDGTRLSIL.

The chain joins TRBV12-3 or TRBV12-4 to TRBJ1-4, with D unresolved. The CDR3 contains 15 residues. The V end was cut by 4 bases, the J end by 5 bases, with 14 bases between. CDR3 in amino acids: CASSYSWSSNEKLFF. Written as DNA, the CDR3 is TGTGCCAGCAGTTACTCGTGGTCGAGCAATGAAAAACTGTTTTTT.

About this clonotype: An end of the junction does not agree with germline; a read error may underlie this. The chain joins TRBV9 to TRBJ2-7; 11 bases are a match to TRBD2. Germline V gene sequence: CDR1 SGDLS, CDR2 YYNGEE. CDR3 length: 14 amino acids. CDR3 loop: CASSALAGGYEQHF. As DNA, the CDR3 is TGTGCCAGCAGCGCCCTAGCGGGAGGTTACGAGCAGCACTTC.

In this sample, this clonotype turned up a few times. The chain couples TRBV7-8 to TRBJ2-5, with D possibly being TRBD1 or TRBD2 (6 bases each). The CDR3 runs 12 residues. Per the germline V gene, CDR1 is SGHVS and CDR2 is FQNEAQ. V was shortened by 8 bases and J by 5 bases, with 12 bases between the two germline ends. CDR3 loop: CASHRGVETQYF. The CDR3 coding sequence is TGTGCCAGCCATAGGGGGGTGGAGACCCAGTACTTC.

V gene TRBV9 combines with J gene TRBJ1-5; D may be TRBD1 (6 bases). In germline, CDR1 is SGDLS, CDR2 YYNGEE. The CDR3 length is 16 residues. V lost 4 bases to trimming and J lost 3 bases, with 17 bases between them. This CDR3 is CASSPGGGAANQPQHF. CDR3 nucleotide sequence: TGTGCCAGCAGCCCCGGGGGGGGGGCGGCCAATCAGCCCCAGCATTTT.

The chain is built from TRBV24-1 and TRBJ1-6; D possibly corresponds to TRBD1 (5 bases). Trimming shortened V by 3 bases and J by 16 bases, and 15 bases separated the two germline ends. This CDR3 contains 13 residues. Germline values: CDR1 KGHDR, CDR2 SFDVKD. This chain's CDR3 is CATSDPPGTELHF. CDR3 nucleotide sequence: TGTGCCACCAGTGATCCCCCGGGGACGGAACTCCACTTT.

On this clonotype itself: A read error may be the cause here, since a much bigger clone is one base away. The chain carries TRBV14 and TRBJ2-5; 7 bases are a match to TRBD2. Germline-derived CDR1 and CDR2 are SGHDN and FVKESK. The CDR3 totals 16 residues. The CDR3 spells CASSQDLAGVLVTQHF. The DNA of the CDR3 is TGTGCCAGCAGCCAAGATCTCGCGGGAGTTCTTGTGACCCAGCACTTC.

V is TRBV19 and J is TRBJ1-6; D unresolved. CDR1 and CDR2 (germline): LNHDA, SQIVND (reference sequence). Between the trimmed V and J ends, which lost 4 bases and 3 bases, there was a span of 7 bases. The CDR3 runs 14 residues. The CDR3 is CASSNGVYNSPLHF. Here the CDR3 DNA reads TGTGCCAGTAGTAACGGAGTCTATAATTCACCCCTCCACTTT.

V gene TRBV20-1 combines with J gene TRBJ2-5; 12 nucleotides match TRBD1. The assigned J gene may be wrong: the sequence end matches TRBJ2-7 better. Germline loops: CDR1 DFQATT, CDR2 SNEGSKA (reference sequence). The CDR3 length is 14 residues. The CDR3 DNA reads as TGCAGTGCGAGGGGACAGGGGGCCGCCTACGAGCAGTACTTC. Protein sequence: CSARGQGAAYEQYF.

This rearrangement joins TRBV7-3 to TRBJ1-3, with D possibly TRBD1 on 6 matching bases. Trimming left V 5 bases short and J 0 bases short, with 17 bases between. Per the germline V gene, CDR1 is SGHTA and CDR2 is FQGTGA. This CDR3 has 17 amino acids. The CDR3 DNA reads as TGTGCCAGCAGCCAAGATGGGGGGACATACTCTGGAAACACCATATATTTT. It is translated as CASSQDGGTYSGNTIYF.